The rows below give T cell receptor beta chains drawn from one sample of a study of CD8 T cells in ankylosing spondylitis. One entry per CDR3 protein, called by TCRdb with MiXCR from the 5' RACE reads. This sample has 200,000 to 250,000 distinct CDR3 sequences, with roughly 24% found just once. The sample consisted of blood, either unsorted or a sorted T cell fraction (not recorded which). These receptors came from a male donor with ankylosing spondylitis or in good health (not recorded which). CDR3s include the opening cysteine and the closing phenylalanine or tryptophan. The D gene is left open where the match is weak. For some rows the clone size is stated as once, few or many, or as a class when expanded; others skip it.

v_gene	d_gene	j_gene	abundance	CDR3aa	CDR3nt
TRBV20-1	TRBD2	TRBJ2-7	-	CSAAGGDPEQYF	TGCAGTGCTGCGGGAGGGGACCCCGAGCAGTACTTC
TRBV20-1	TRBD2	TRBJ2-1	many	CSANPWTSGRAGADEQFF	TGCAGTGCTAACCCCTGGACTAGCGGGAGGGCCGGGGCGGATGAGCAGTTCTTC
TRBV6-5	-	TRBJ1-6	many	CASSYSGAAPLHF	TGTGCCAGCAGTTACTCGGGGGCGGCGCCCCTCCACTTT
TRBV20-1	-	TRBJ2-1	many	CSASGTSDNEQFF	TGCAGTGCGTCCGGGACCTCCGACAATGAGCAGTTCTTC
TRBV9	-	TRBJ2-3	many	CASHVDTQYF	TGTGCCAGTCACGTGGATACGCAGTATTTT
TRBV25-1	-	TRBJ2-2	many	CASSEGTVRAGELFF	TGTGCCAGCAGTGAAGGCACGGTACGGGCCGGGGAGCTGTTTTTT
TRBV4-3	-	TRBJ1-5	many	CASSQDLLGNGQPQHF	TGCGCCAGCAGCCAAGATCTCCTGGGGAACGGTCAGCCCCAGCATTTT
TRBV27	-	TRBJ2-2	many	CASGRAGELFF	TGTGCCAGCGGGAGAGCCGGGGAGCTGTTTTTT
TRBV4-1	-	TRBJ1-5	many	CASSQDFGSNQPQHF	TGCGCCAGCAGCCAAGATTTCGGTAGCAATCAGCCCCAGCATTTT
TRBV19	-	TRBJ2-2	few	CASRQGQGTGELFF	TGTGCCAGTAGACAGGGTCAGGGCACCGGGGAGCTGTTTTTT
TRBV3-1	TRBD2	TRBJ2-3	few	CASSQARLAGRTDTQYF	TGTGCCAGCAGCCAAGCCCGACTAGCGGGACGCACAGATACGCAGTATTTT
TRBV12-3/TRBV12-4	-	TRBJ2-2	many	CASSFRGFLTGELFF	TGTGCCAGCAGTTTTCGAGGGTTTTTGACCGGGGAGCTGTTTTTT
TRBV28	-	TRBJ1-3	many	CARQPGNTIYF	TGTGCCCGGCAGCCAGGAAACACCATATATTTT
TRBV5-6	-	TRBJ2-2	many	CASSLVDGNTGELFF	TGTGCCAGCAGCTTGGTCGACGGGAACACCGGGGAGCTGTTTTTT
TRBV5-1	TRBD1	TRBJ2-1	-	CASSLEGQGTEQFF	TGCGCCAGCAGCTTGGAGGGACAGGGGACTGAGCAGTTCTTC
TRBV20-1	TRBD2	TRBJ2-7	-	CSARVWGTSGRIEEQYF	TGCAGTGCTAGAGTGTGGGGGACTAGCGGGAGAATAGAGGAGCAGTACTTC
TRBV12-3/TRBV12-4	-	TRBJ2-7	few	CASSLHGTYEQYF	TGTGCCAGCAGTTTACACGGAACCTACGAGCAGTACTTC
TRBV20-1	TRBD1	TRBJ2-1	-	CSASNSRQGKNNEQFF	TGCAGTGCTAGTAATTCTCGACAGGGGAAGAACAATGAGCAGTTCTTC
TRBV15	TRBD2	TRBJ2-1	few	CATSTLIGLADYNEQFF	TGTGCCACCAGCACACTCATTGGACTAGCAGACTACAATGAGCAGTTCTTC
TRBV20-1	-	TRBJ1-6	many	CSARGQSDNSPLHF	TGCAGTGCTAGAGGACAGTCTGATAATTCACCCCTCCACTTT
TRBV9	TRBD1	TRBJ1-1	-	CASSDLQGVTEAFF	TGTGCCAGCAGCGATCTACAGGGGGTCACTGAAGCTTTCTTT
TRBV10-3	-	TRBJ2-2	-	CAISDRAGELFF	TGTGCCATCAGTGACAGGGCCGGGGAGCTGTTTTTT
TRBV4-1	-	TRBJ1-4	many	CASSQGGLDEKLFF	TGCGCCAGCAGCCAAGGGGGCCTCGATGAAAAACTGTTTTTT
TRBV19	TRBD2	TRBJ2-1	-	CASSMLRGGAYNEQFF	TGTGCCAGTAGTATGCTTCGGGGGGGAGCCTACAATGAGCAGTTCTTC
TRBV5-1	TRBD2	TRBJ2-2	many	CASSLGGLAAGELFF	TGCGCCAGCAGCTTGGGAGGACTAGCGGCTGGGGAGCTGTTTTTT
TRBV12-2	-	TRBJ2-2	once	CASRLLFLQNTGELFF	TGTGCAAGTCGCCTTCTTTTCCTACAGAACACCGGGGAGCTGTTTTTT
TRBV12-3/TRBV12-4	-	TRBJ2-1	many	CASSLGYRNEQFF	TGTGCCAGCAGTTTAGGGTACAGGAATGAGCAGTTCTTC
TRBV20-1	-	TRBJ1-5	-	CSAVGYSNQPQHF	TGCAGTGCCGTGGGATATAGCAATCAGCCCCAGCATTTT
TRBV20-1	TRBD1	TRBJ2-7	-	CSARGTGSYEQYF	TGCAGTGCTAGAGGGACAGGCTCCTACGAGCAGTACTTC
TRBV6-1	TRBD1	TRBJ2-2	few	CASKPGQGWTGELFF	TGTGCCAGCAAGCCGGGACAGGGCTGGACCGGGGAGCTGTTTTTT
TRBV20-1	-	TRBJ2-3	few	CSAKGRGGTDTQYF	TGCAGTGCCAAAGGACGGGGAGGCACAGATACGCAGTATTTT
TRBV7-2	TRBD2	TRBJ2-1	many	CASSLGFLAGVDEQFF	TGTGCCAGCAGCTTGGGGTTTCTAGCGGGAGTTGATGAGCAGTTCTTC
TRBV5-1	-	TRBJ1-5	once	CASSPDSGDQPQHF	TGCGCCAGCAGTCCTGACTCGGGGGATCAGCCCCAGCATTTT
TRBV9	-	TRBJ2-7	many	CASSALSGSYPHEQYF	TGTGCCAGCAGCGCATTATCAGGGTCCTACCCCCACGAGCAGTACTTC
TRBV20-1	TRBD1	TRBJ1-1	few	CSANRGNTEAFF	TGCAGTGCCAACAGGGGGAACACTGAAGCTTTCTTT
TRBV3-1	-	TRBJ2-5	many	CASSQGGSVEYF	TGTGCCAGCAGCCAAGGGGGATCGGTAGAGTACTTC
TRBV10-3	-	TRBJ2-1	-	CAISESSHEQFF	TGTGCCATCAGTGAGTCGAGTCATGAGCAGTTCTTC